Presented here are 16 T cell receptor beta chains from one specimen sequenced in a study of beta chain features in type 1 diabetes. As every portion of the isolated RNA was reverse transcribed, the sequencing read expressed TCRB transcripts. Only in-frame clones appear in the TCRdb table, and some are missing; sequencing was by immunoSEQ multiplex PCR. Counted here are 200,000 to 300,000 clones, approximately 15% occurring once; the ten biggest clones make up just under 0.02%. These receptors have no known antigen. Overall study results and limits: Significant though moderate, a shortening of TCRB CDR3s appeared in all four CD4+ subsets of Type 1 diabetes patients.

Sequencing was done on a sample of naive CD4+ T cells from blood. The receptors here all came from a man younger than 45 with type 1 diabetes.

A few counts support this clone. The rearrangement joins TRBV7-2 to TRBJ1-2; 8 nucleotides agree with TRBD1. The CDR3 has 16 amino acids. From germline, CDR1 is SGHTA and CDR2 FQGNSA. The trim removed 5 bases at V and 8 bases at J, leaving 16 bases unmatched. In nucleotides, the CDR3 is TGTGCCAGCAGCCGACAAACCCGGACAGGGACGAGGGGCTACACCTTC. Its protein product is CASSRQTRTGTRGYTF.

The chain joins TRBV14 to TRBJ2-7; TRBD1 matches 11 bases. CDR1 and CDR2 from the germline V gene are SGHDN and FVKESK. The CDR3 totals 15 residues. V lost 2 bases and J lost 3; bases outside the gene matches: 3. CDR3 in DNA: TGTGCCAGCAGCCAATTGGGACAGGGGGTCTACGAGCAGTACTTC. This translates into CASSQLGQGVYEQYF.

The chain couples TRBV27 to TRBJ1-1; D gene unclear. Germline V gene lookup returns CDR1 MNHEY and CDR2 SMNVEV (reference sequence). V was shortened by 4 bases and J by 1 base, with 10 bases between the two germline ends. The CDR3 has 14 residues. The CDR3 sequence: CASSYSEGNTEAFF. CDR3 in DNA: TGTGCCAGCAGTTACTCGGAGGGGAACACTGAAGCTTTCTTT.

The chain couples TRBV19 to TRBJ2-2; 14 bases align to TRBD2. V trimming: 10 bases; J trimming: 5 bases; junction bases outside the gene matches: 9. The CDR3 runs 16 residues. Looked up from germline, CDR1 is LNHDA and CDR2 is SQIVND (reference sequence). As DNA, the CDR3 is TGTGCCACAACGGGACTAGCGGGAGCTTTTACCGGGGAGCTGTTTTTT. It translates to CATTGLAGAFTGELFF.

The CDR3 reads CASSPRDSRGYEQYF. The CDR3 nucleotides read TGTGCCAGCAGTCCACGGGACAGCCGGGGCTACGAGCAGTACTTC. The V gene is TRBV2, the J gene TRBJ2-7, with 7 bases aligning to TRBD1. Looked up from germline, CDR1 is SNHLY and CDR2 is FYNNEI. This CDR3 contains 15 residues. The J segment lost 3 bases and the V segment lost 5 bases, leaving 10 bases of the junction unmatched.

The rearrangement links TRBV7-8 to TRBJ1-6, with 7 bases that match TRBD1. J lost 7 bases, V lost 1 base, and 4 bases had no gene match. Germline lookup yields CDR1 SGHVS and CDR2 FQNEAQ. The CDR3 sequence is 15 residues long. The CDR3 loop reads CASSLEGQMNSPLHF. CDR3 sequence (DNA): TGTGCCAGCAGCTTAGAGGGACAGATGAATTCACCCCTCCACTTT.

This chain uses TRBV18 with TRBJ1-2; D is ambiguous. The germline CDR1 and CDR2 sequences are KGHSH and LQKENI. The CDR3 spans 14 residues. V was cut by 1 base and J by 8 bases, with 14 bases left in between. CDR3 sequence reads: CASSPLDSAAGYTF. The CDR3 DNA reads as TGTGCCAGCTCACCACTCGACTCAGCAGCGGGCTACACCTTC.

This chain links TRBV2 with TRBJ1-2; D is possibly TRBD1 (6 bases). This CDR3 contains 14 residues. Trimming cost V 4 bases and J 6 bases, with 15 bases left between them. The germline V gene has CDR1 SNHLY and CDR2 FYNNEI. The CDR3 here is CASSGPDRLDGYTF. The CDR3 DNA reads TGTGCCAGCAGTGGCCCGGACAGATTGGATGGCTACACCTTC.

This clone was counted a few times. The chain carries TRBV5-1 and TRBJ2-4; 7 bases line up with TRBD1. CDR3 size: 12 residues. Trimming at V came to 0 bases and at J to 9 bases, leaving 0 bases not matched to a gene. Germline assignment: CDR1 SGHRS and CDR2 YFSETQ. The CDR3: CASSLDRGIQYF. CDR3 nucleotides: TGCGCCAGCAGCTTGGACAGGGGCATTCAGTACTTC.

This rearrangement joins TRBV6-5 to TRBJ1-2, with 7 bases matching TRBD1. CDR1 and CDR2 (germline): MNHEY, SVGAGI. The CDR3 is made up of 14 amino acids. The J segment lost 4 bases and the V segment lost 0 bases, leaving 2 bases of the junction unmatched. The CDR3 nucleotides are TGTGCCAGCAGTTACTCAGGGGGCCGCTATGGCTACACCTTC. Encoded protein: CASSYSGGRYGYTF.

This clone was counted a few times. The rearrangement uses TRBV20-1 and TRBJ2-5, with D hard to call. Germline CDR1 is DFQATT and CDR2 is SNEGSKA (reference sequence). The CDR3 loop spans 11 amino acids. Trimming left V 5 bases short and J 3 bases short, with 7 bases between. DNA of the CDR3: TGCAGTGCTGGCCTAGAAGAGACCCAGTACTTC. Translating it yields CSAGLEETQYF.

The CDR3 sequence: CSVGQDYGYTF. As DNA, the CDR3 is TGCAGCGTTGGGCAGGACTATGGCTACACCTTC. V usage is TRBV29-1 and J usage is TRBJ1-2; D ambiguous. The CDR3 has 11 amino acids. Trimming shortened V by 4 bases and J by 3 bases, and 6 bases separated the two germline ends. The germline V gene encodes CDR1 SQVTM and CDR2 ANQGSEA.

This clone has only a few counts. The chain couples TRBV11-2 to TRBJ2-7; D gene uncertain. Germline assignment: CDR1 SGHAT and CDR2 FQNNGV. Trimming removed 1 base at V and 1 base at J, with 11 bases between. The CDR3 sequence is 15 residues long. CDR3 coding DNA: TGTGCCAGCAGCTTAGTGGCAGGCTTATCCTACGAGCAGTACTTC. The encoded protein is CASSLVAGLSYEQYF.

This clone was detected only a few times. This chain joins TRBV30 and TRBJ1-5, with TRBD1 as a possible D gene (5 bases). The V and J ends lost 0 bases and 2 bases respectively, with 8 bases between them. This CDR3 is 14 amino acids long. CDR1 and CDR2 from the germline V gene are GTSNPN and SVGIG (reference sequence). The CDR3: CAWSVLTGNQPQHF. In DNA, the CDR3 is TGTGCCTGGAGTGTACTGACAGGCAATCAGCCCCAGCATTTT.

The V gene is TRBV29-1, the J gene TRBJ1-4; D gene unclear. The germline CDR1 and CDR2 sequences are SQVTM and ANQGSEA. Trimming removed 1 base at V and 4 bases at J, with 10 bases between. This CDR3 comprises 14 residues. CDR3 in DNA: TGCAGCGTTGAAGTTTCCGGGGTTAATGAAAAACTGTTTTTT. Translation: CSVEVSGVNEKLFF.

The chain couples TRBV19 to TRBJ2-7; D is perhaps TRBD1 (5 bases). V was pared by 5 bases and J by 5 bases, with 13 bases between. In germline, CDR1 is LNHDA, CDR2 SQIVND (reference sequence). This CDR3 spans 13 amino acids. DNA for the CDR3: TGTGCCAGTAGTCTCCAGGGCGGCCACGAGCAGTACTTC. Its protein is CASSLQGGHEQYF.